The T cell receptor beta chain described here comes from a study of cytomegalovirus exposure and HLA in healthy donors. General observations from the study: A few chains linked to CMV were shown in vitro to be specific for CMV antigens. Earlier analysis found most TCR beta V segments productive about 87% or about 30% of the time.

The CDR3 contains 16 residues. J gave up 4 bases and V 6 bases, and 11 bases lay outside the gene matches. The germline V gene encodes CDR1 MRHNA and CDR2 SNTAGT. Samples came from healthy bone marrow donors. 13 Jbeta primers and 60 Vbeta primers were used for the PCR. Using immunoSEQ multiplex PCR, the repertoire was profiled, and TCRdb retains in-frame clones only, with some absent. The listing contains 140,000 to 150,000 clones. To note about this clone: Its target is unknown.

This chain uses TRBV6-4 with TRBJ1-1, with 10 positions matching TRBD1. Specimen: PBMCs. This TCR derives from a male donor in good health and CMV-seronegative. The CDR3 coding sequence is TGTGCCAGCAGGCCGCGGGGGGGACAGGGGCGCACTGAAGCTTTCTTT. This encodes CASRPRGGQGRTEAFF.